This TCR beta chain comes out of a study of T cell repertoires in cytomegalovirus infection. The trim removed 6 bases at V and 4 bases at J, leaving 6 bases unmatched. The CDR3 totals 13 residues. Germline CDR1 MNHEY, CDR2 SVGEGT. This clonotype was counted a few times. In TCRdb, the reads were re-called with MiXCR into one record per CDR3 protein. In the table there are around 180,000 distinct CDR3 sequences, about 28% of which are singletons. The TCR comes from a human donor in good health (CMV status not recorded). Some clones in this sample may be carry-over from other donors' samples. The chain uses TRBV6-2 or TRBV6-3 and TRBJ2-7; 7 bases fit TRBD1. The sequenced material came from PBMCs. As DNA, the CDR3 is TGTGCCAGCAGGATGACAGGGCAGTACGAGCAGTACTTC. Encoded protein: CASRMTGQYEQYF.